A selection of T cell receptor beta chains follows, all from one sample in a study of OX40 agonist ivuxolimab in advanced cancers. TCRdb keeps only in-frame clones here, not all; method: immunoSEQ multiplex PCR. The table has about 39,000 clones, roughly 90% seen once; the top ten hold approximately 22%. The source was CD4+ or CD8+ T cells sorted from blood, collected in a trial of the OX40 agonist ivuxolimab. The source of these receptors is an adult with an advanced solid tumor such as melanoma, head and neck, liver or kidney cancer. CDR3s include the opening cysteine and the closing phenylalanine or tryptophan.

v_call cdr3_aa
TRBV27 CASSPEVQLRDIQYF
TRBV20-1 CSARRTTEAFF
TRBV5-1 CASSFQRGNEQFF
TRBV29-1 CSVEMASPGPYNEQFF
TRBV5-4 CASSFSGVYEQYF
TRBV28 CATLELGITDTQYF
TRBV28 CASSYPRTGVGETQYF
TRBV6-1 CASGGTSYYEQYF
TRBV13 CASSSRRGRAHEQYF
TRBV27 CASSYSGTNYEQYF
TRBV7-2 CASSLEGTSFFYEQYF
TRBV7-9 CASSLALNEQFF
TRBV27 CASIDVGRSKNIQYF
TRBV6-6 CASSSSSFMNTEAFF
TRBV27 CASSLRGAYEQYF
TRBV30 CACGGSGTEQFF
TRBV7-9 CASSPGLGSYEQYF
TRBV7-2 CASSPDGLGDTEAFF
TRBV27 CASSLAAPGLAGRGETQYF
TRBV6-1 CASSVGTSGRYEQYF
TRBV27 CASSLLTSGTDTQYF
TRBV11-2 CASSLGLAGIDADTQYF
TRBV7-9 CASSLLFGRDSYNEQFF
TRBV28 CASSLEISGNTIYF
TRBV6-5 CASSYSPGGYGYTF
TRBV5-1 CASSLFTEQFF
TRBV5-1 CASSLELLTDTQYF
TRBV2 CASSENPAGGPGETQYF
TRBV13 CASSLKFSEQYF
TRBV13 CASSARIPYEQYF
TRBV9 CASTNSTNEQFF
TRBV7-6 CASSDGQREKLFF
TRBV2 CASSEVASGRYNEQFF
TRBV4-1 CASSTPGSTEQFF
TRBV19 CAVGSGGEDEQFF
TRBV28 CAIQVRGGGTEAFF
TRBV7-9 CASSSTGTQNTDTQYF
TRBV15 CATSMDAASFTDTQYF
TRBV27 CASSTLDSYEQYF
TRBV2 CASSDPGQNRINTIYF
TRBV9 CASSATGEWDEKLFF
TRBV7-2 CASSFPTSGAGETQYF
TRBV10-2 CVSSESQGQPQHF
TRBV27 CASSSGLDSEKLFF
TRBV11-2 CASSPHRNEKLFF
TRBV7-9 CASSFRGGAYEQYF
TRBV27 CASGYQGAQSPLHF
TRBV7-9 CASSTTSSGRAREQYF
TRBV7-2 CASSFDTLESYEQYF
TRBV30 CAWTQGGETQYF
TRBV21-1 CAPQGVANTEAFF
TRBV9 CASSVEGPLALDTQYF
TRBV6-6 CASSHLGSSGANVLTF
TRBV28 CASSLHGTENTEAFF
TRBV9 CASSVVGGPDTGELFF